The clone carrying this TCR beta chain was observed a single time. The data originate from a study of blood T cell repertoires in COVID-19. Study context: The study drew acute and convalescent COVID-19 samples from the United States, Italy and Spain. PBMCs, B-cell-depleted T cells, or T cells were the source of the cDNA or gDNA that made up the material.

In the original analysis: Reference gene primer amplification in the assay estimated nucleated cell counts. Sequenced by immunoSEQ multiplex PCR; TCRdb stores in-frame clones only, minus some. That table furnishes V, J and clone size, whereas the DNA furnished D and trimming. The table records about 98,000 clones, around 92% of them present only once. Source material: peripheral blood. This TCR derives from a man aged 18 to 30 with acute or convalescent COVID-19.

CDR3 sequence reads: CASSLPTGGDSPLHF. The CDR3 coding sequence is TGTGCCAGCAGCTTACCGACAGGGGGAGATTCACCCCTCCACTTT. This chain uses TRBV11-2 with TRBJ1-6; the match to TRBD1 covers 9 bases. This CDR3 is 15 amino acids long. V shed 2 bases and J 8 bases; nucleotides not matched to a gene: 4. Germline V gene sequence: CDR1 SGHAT, CDR2 FQNNGV.